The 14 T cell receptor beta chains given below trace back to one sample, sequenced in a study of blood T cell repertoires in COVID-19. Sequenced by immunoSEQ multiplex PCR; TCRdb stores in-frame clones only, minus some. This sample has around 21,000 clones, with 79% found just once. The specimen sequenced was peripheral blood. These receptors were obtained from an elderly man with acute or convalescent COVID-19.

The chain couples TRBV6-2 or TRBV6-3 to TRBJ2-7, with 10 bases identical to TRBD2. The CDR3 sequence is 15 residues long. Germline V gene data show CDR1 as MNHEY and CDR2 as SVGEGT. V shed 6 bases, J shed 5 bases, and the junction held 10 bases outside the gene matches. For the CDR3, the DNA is TGTGCCAGCAGCAAGGGCCTAGCGGGAGCCAACGAGCAGTACGTC. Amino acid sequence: CASSKGLAGANEQYV.

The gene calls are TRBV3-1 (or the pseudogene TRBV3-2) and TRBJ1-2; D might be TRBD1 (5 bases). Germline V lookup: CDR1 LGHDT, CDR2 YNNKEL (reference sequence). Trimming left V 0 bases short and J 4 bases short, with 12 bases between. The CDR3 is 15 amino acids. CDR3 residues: CASSQDRRGVYGYTF. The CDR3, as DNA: TGTGCCAGCAGCCAAGATCGCCGGGGGGTCTATGGCTACACCTTC.

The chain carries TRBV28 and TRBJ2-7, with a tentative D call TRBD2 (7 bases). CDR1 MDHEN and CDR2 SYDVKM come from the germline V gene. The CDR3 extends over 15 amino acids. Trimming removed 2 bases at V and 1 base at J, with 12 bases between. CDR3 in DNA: TGTGCCAGCAGTTTAACACAGGGAGGGTCCTACGAGCAGTACTTC. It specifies CASSLTQGGSYEQYF.

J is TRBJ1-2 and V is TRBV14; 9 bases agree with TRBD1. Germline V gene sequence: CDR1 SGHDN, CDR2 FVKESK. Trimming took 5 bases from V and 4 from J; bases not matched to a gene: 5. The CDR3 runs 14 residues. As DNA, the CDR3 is TGTGCCAGCAGCGACCAGGGACAGGGCTATGGCTACACCTTC. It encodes CASSDQGQGYGYTF.

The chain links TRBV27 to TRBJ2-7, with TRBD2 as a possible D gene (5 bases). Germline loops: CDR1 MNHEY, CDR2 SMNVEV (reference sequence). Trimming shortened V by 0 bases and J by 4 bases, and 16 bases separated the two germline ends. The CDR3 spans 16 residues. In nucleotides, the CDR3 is TGTGCCAGCAGTTTATCGATGGGGATCGGGGTATACGAGCAGTACTTC. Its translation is CASSLSMGIGVYEQYF.

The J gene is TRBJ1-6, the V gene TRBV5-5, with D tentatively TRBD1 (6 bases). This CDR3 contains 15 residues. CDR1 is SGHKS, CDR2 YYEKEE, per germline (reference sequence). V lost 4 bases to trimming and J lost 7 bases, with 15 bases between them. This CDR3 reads CASSGEGEWNSPLHF. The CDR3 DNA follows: TGTGCCAGCAGCGGGGAGGGGGAGTGGAATTCACCCCTCCACTTT.

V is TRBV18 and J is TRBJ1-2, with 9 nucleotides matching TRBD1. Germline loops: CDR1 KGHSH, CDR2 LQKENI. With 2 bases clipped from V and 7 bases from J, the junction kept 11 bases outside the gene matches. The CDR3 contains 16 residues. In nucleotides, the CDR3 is TGTGCCAGCTCACCATGGATCCAGACAGGGGGTTTTGGCTACACCTTC. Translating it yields CASSPWIQTGGFGYTF.

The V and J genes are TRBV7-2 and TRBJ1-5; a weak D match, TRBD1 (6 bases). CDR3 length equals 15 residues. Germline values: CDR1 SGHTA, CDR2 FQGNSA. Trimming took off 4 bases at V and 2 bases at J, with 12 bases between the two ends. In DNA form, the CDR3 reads TGTGCCAGCAGCTCGACAGGTCTGGGCAATCAGCCCCAGCATTTT. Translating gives CASSSTGLGNQPQHF.

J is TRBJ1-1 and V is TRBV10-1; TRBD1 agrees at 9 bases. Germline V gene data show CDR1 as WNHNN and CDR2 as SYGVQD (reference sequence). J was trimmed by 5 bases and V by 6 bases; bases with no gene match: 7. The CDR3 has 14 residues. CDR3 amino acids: CASRADRGSTEAFF. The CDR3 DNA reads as TGCGCCAGCAGAGCGGACAGGGGAAGTACTGAAGCTTTCTTT.

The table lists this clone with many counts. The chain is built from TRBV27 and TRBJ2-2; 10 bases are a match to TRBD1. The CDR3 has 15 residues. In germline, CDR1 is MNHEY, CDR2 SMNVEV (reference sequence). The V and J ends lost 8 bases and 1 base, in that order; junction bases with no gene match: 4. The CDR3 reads CASHRDRGNTGELFF. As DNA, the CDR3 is TGTGCCAGCCACCGGGACAGGGGGAACACCGGGGAGCTGTTTTTT.

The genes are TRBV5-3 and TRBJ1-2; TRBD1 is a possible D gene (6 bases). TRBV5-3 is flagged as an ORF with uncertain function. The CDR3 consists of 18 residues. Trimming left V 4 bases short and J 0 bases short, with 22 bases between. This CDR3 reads CARSLPNRQGPTNYGYTF. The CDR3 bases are TGTGCCAGAAGCCTCCCGAATAGGCAGGGGCCAACTAACTATGGCTACACCTTC.

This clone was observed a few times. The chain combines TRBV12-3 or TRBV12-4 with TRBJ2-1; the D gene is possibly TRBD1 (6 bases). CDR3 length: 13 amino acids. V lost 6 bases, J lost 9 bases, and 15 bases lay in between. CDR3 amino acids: CASRSTGKGEQFF. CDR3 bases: TGTGCCAGCAGATCTACAGGGAAGGGTGAGCAGTTCTTC.

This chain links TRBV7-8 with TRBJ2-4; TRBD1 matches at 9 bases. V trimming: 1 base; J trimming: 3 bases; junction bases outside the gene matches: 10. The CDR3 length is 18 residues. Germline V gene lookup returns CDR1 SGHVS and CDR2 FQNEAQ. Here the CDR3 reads CASSLVVGQGTIKNIQYF. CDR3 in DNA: TGTGCCAGCAGCTTAGTAGTAGGACAGGGGACAATCAAAAACATTCAGTACTTC.

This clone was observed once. CDR3 protein: CASSLISGRTLSQFF. In DNA, the CDR3 is TGTGCCAGCAGTTTAATCAGCGGGAGGACGCTTAGTCAGTTCTTC. The V gene is TRBV27, the J gene TRBJ2-1; 9 bases match TRBD2. The CDR3 runs 15 residues. V shed 2 bases, J shed 13 bases, and the junction held 12 bases outside the gene matches. Germline assignment: CDR1 MNHEY and CDR2 SMNVEV (reference sequence).